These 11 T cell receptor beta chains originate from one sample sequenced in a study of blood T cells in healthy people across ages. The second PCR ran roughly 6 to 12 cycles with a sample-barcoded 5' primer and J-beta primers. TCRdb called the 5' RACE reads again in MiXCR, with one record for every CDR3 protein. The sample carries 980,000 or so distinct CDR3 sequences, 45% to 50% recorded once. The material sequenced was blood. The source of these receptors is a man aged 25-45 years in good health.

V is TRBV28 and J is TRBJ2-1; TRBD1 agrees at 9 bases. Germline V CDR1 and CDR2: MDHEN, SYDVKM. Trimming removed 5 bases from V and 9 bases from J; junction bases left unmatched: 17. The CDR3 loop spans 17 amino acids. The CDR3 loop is CASSLPRDREISGEQFF. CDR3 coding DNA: TGTGCCAGCAGTCTACCCCGGGACAGGGAGATTAGTGGTGAGCAGTTCTTC.

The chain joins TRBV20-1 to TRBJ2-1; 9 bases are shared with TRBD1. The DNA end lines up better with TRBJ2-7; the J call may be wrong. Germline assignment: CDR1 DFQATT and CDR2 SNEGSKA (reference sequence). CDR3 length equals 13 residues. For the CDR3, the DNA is TGCAGTGCGGGTAGGGACAGGGACCACGAGCAGTACTTC. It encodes CSAGRDRDHEQYF.

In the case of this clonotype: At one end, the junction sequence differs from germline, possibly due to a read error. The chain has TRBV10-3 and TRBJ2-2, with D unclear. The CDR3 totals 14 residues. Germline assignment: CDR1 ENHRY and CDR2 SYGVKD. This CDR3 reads CTISEPSNTGELFF. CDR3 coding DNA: TGTACCATCAGTGAGCCCTCGAACACCGGGGAGCTGTTTTTT.

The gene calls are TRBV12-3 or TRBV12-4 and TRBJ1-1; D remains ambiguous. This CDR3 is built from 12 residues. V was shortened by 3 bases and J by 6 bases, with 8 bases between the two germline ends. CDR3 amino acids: CASSFAGPEAFF. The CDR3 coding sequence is TGTGCCAGCAGTTTCGCCGGTCCTGAAGCTTTCTTT.

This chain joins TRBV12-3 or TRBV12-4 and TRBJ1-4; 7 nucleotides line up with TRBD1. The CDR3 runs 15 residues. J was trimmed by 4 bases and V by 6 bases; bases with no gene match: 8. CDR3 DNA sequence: TGTGCCAGCAGAACCACCGGGACAGTTAATGAAAAACTGTTTTTT. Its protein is CASRTTGTVNEKLFF.

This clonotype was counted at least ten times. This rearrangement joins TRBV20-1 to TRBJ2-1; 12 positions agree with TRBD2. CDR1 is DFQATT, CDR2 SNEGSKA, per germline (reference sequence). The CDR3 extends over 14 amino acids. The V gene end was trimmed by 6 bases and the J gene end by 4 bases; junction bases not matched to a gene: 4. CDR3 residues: CSAVLAGGYNEQFF. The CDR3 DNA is TGCAGTGCCGTCCTAGCGGGGGGGTACAATGAGCAGTTCTTC.

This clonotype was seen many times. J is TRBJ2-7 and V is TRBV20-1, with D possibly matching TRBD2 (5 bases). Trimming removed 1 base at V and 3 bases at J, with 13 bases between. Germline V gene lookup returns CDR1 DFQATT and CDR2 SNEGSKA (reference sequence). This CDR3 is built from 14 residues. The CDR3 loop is CSARVHSGLYEQYF. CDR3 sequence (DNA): TGCAGTGCTAGAGTTCATTCAGGACTCTACGAGCAGTACTTC.

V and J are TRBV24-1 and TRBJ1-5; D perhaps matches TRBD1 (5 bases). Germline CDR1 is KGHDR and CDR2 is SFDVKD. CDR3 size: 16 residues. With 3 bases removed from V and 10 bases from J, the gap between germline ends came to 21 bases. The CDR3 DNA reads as TGTGCCACCAGTGATGCCGCCGGGGGGGATATCGAACCCCAGCATTTT. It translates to CATSDAAGGDIEPQHF.

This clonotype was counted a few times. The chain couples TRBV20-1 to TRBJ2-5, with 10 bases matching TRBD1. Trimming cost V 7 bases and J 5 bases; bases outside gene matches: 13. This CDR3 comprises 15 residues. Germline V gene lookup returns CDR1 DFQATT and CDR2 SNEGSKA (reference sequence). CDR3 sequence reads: CSVRPSDRGLETQYF. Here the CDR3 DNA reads TGCAGTGTTAGGCCCTCGGACAGGGGGTTGGAGACCCAGTACTTC.

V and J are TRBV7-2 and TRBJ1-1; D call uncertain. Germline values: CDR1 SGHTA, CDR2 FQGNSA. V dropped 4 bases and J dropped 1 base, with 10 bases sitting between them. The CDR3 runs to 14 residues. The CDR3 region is CASSSRKGNTEAFF. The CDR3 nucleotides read TGTGCCAGCAGCTCCCGCAAAGGGAACACTGAAGCTTTCTTT.

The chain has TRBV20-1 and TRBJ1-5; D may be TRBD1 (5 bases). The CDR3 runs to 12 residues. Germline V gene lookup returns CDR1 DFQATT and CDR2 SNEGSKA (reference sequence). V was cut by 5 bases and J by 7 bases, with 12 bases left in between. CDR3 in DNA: TGCAGTGCTGGCGGGGCTGGGCAGCCCCAGCATTTT. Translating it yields CSAGGAGQPQHF.